This T cell receptor (beta chain) emerged from a study of OX40 agonist ivuxolimab in advanced cancers. Study background: Patients in the trial were receiving intravenous ivuxolimab every 2 weeks, at doses of 0.01 to 10 mg/kg. Under the entry rules, prior anti-PD-1, anti-PD-L1 or anti-CTLA-4 therapy was allowed, and roughly 43% had some. Three patients got partial responses; one had hepatocellular carcinoma and two had cutaneous melanoma.

Study results and caveats: Doses of 0.1 to 3.0 mg/kg were accompanied by clonal expansion of CD4+ and CD8+ blood T cells by week 6.

Data came from immunoSEQ multiplex PCR; TCRdb stores just in-frame clones and leaves some out. The sample has 39,000 or so clones, around 87% seen once. In the case of this clone: Its antigen is undetermined.

The CDR3 runs 12 residues. Trimming took 4 bases from V and 7 from J, leaving 12 bases between them. Germline values: CDR1 SGHNT, CDR2 YYREEE (reference sequence). The chain carries TRBV5-4 and TRBJ2-7; D not certain. This TCR derives from an adult with an advanced solid tumor such as melanoma, head and neck, liver or kidney cancer. The sample consisted of CD4+ or CD8+ T cells sorted from blood, taken in a trial of the OX40 agonist ivuxolimab. In nucleotides, the CDR3 is TGTGCCAGCAGCCAAGATTTGATTGAGCAGTACTTC. It codes for CASSQDLIEQYF.